Shown below are 12 T cell receptor beta chains from a single sample sequenced in a study of Graves' ophthalmopathy and Graves' hyperthyroidism. Amplification of TCR beta CDR3 regions used RNA transcripts. Scientists carried out first-round RT-PCR using HTBI primers and then a second-round multiplex PCR. MiXCR, run by TCRdb on the multiplex PCR reads, gives a single entry per CDR3 protein. Counted here are approximately 700,000 distinct CDR3 sequences, approximately 40% occurring once; the ten biggest clones make up approximately 43%. The material sequenced was peripheral blood. These receptors all stem from an adult man with Graves' ophthalmopathy.

This clonotype was picked up many times. The chain joins TRBV10-3 to TRBJ1-5; unclear D gene. V was shortened by 10 bases and J by 6 bases, with 16 bases between the two germline ends. This CDR3 is 13 amino acids long. The germline V gene encodes CDR1 ENHRY and CDR2 SYGVKD. CDR3 loop: CASSQNRGQPQHF. CDR3 bases: TGTGCCAGTTCGCAAAATCGGGGTCAGCCCCAGCATTTT.

V usage is TRBV7-9 and J usage is TRBJ2-2, with D possibly matching TRBD2 (6 bases). The V and J ends lost 5 bases and 8 bases respectively, with 15 bases between them. The germline V gene has CDR1 SEHNR and CDR2 FQNEAQ (reference sequence). This CDR3 has 14 amino acids. CDR3 sequence: CASSTTGGLGELFF. The CDR3 nucleotides read TGTGCCAGCAGCACTACCGGAGGGTTGGGGGAGCTGTTTTTT.

This chain connects TRBV12-3 or TRBV12-4 to TRBJ2-2; D gene uncertain. The CDR3 runs to 14 residues. V was cut by 3 bases and J by 4 bases, with 9 bases left in between. For the CDR3, the DNA is TGTGCCAGCAGTTTGGGCAGCCTCACCGGGGAGCTGTTTTTT. Residues: CASSLGSLTGELFF.

DNA of the CDR3: TGTGCCAGCAGGGAGGGTGAGGCCTACGAGCAGTACTTC. It yields the protein CASREGEAYEQYF. The rearrangement joins TRBV12-3 or TRBV12-4 to TRBJ2-7; tentative D call: TRBD2 (6 bases). V was pared by 6 bases and J by 2 bases, with 11 bases between. The CDR3 is 13 amino acids.

This clonotype showed up just a few times. The gene calls are TRBV19 and TRBJ2-7; D gene uncertain. The germline V gene encodes CDR1 LNHDA and CDR2 SQIVND (reference sequence). CDR3 length equals 15 residues. Trimming shortened V by 1 base and J by 2 bases, and 12 bases separated the two germline ends. The CDR3 region has the DNA TGTGCCAGTAGTATAGGGGCCACGGACGCCTACGAGCAGTACTTC. This codes for CASSIGATDAYEQYF.

The chain is built from TRBV10-3 and TRBJ2-7; a weak D match, TRBD2 (6 bases). CDR3 size: 12 residues. Trimming took off 2 bases at V and 4 bases at J, with 6 bases between the two ends. From germline, CDR1 is ENHRY and CDR2 SYGVKD. CDR3: CAISEGRYEQYF. The CDR3 nucleotides read TGTGCCATCAGTGAGGGGAGGTACGAGCAGTACTTC.

This clonotype has a handful of counts. This chain joins TRBV7-9 and TRBJ1-4; D may be TRBD1 (5 bases). V was pared by 3 bases and J by 3 bases, with 14 bases between. Germline CDR1 and CDR2: SEHNR and FQNEAQ (reference sequence). This CDR3 comprises 16 residues. In DNA, the CDR3 is TGTGCCAGCAGCTTGGTTTTACCGGGGGCTAATGAAAAACTGTTTTTT. Its protein is CASSLVLPGANEKLFF.

The rearrangement links TRBV12-3 or TRBV12-4 to TRBJ2-7; 8 bases line up with TRBD2. CDR3 length: 13 residues. Trimming at V came to 3 bases and at J to 6 bases, leaving 4 bases not matched to a gene. The CDR3 sequence: CASSFSGKSEQYF. The CDR3 coding sequence is TGTGCCAGCAGTTTTAGCGGGAAAAGCGAGCAGTACTTC.

The V gene is TRBV7-8, the J gene TRBJ2-7, with TRBD1 identical over 8 bases. The germline V gene has CDR1 SGHVS and CDR2 FQNEAQ. After removal of 2 bases from V and 4 bases from J, the junction contained 13 bases not matched to a gene. CDR3 length equals 17 residues. CDR3 coding DNA: TGTGCCAGCAGCTTATACCTGGGAGCAGGGGGCACATACGAGCAGTACTTC. Its protein product is CASSLYLGAGGTYEQYF.

With regard to this clonotype: One junction end does not reproduce the germline sequence, and a read error may be involved. The gene calls are TRBV9 and TRBJ2-6; D is possibly TRBD1 (5 bases). Germline CDR1 reads SGDLS; CDR2 reads YYNGEE. The CDR3 covers 18 residues. CDR3 nucleotides: TGTGCCAGCAGCGTAGGATCGGCAGGCCACTCTGGGGCCAACGTCCCGACTTTC. It encodes CASSVGSAGHSGANVPTF.

This clonotype appeared many times. V usage is TRBV24-1 and J usage is TRBJ1-2; D gene uncertain. CDR1 KGHDR and CDR2 SFDVKD come from the germline V gene. V was clipped by 3 bases and J by 5 bases, with 12 bases between them. The CDR3 totals 14 residues. Written as DNA, the CDR3 is TGTGCCACCAGTGATCCGGACCGACGATATGGCTACACCTTC. It encodes CATSDPDRRYGYTF.

This sequence joins TRBV10-3 and TRBJ1-2; TRBD1 matches 8 bases. The CDR3 is 15 amino acids. V shed 6 bases and J 8 bases; nucleotides not matched to a gene: 14. The germline CDR1 and CDR2 sequences are ENHRY and SYGVKD. Here the CDR3 DNA reads TGTGCCATCAGGCCGACAGGGGACGGAAGAGGGGGCTACACCTTC. Translation gives CAIRPTGDGRGGYTF.